This T cell receptor (beta chain) was documented in a study of blood T cell repertoires in COVID-19. Background on the study: Acute and convalescent COVID-19 samples came from the United States, Italy and Spain. Sample material is recorded as cDNA or gDNA derived from T cells, B-cell-depleted T cells, or PBMCs.

This clone has only one observation. The CDR3 has 14 residues. V lost 0 bases, J lost 0 bases, and 7 bases lay in between. The germline V gene has CDR1 SGHRS and CDR2 YFSETQ. Per the original data handling: From reference gene primer amplification, estimates of nucleated cell counts were derived. The repertoire was sequenced with immunoSEQ multiplex PCR; TCRdb's copy has only in-frame clones and lacks some. The V and J calls and clone size are taken from that table; D and trimming were inferred from the DNA. The sample carries approximately 150,000 clones, about 80% recorded once. Sequencing input: peripheral blood. The receptor was derived from a man aged 45-60 years with acute or convalescent COVID-19. The V gene is TRBV5-1, the J gene TRBJ2-7; D is perhaps TRBD1 (6 bases). As DNA, the CDR3 is TGCGCCAGCAGCTTGGGGGGGCTCTCCTACGAGCAGTACGTC. Residues: CASSLGGLSYEQYV.